This T cell receptor beta chain was retrieved from a study of beta chain features in type 1 diabetes. Study results and caveats: The naive, central memory and Treg TCRB repertoires showed an apparent similarity that was greater among patients than among healthy donors.

Germline CDR1 and CDR2: LNHDA and SQIVND (reference sequence). The CDR3 consists of 14 residues. The V and J ends lost 3 bases and 8 bases respectively, with 13 bases between them. Only a few counts were recorded for this clone. Its antigen is as yet unknown. Stem cell-like memory, regulatory, central memory and naive CD4+ cells were sorted via CD45RO/CCR7/CD25/CD127/CD95/CD27. Reverse transcribing all isolated RNA meant expressed TCRB transcripts were sequenced. The table came from immunoSEQ multiplex PCR; TCRdb's copy has only in-frame clones and leaves some out. The repertoire has hundreds of thousands of clones, about a sixth of them found once; the top ten carry 0.023%.

The sample consisted of naive CD4+ T cells from blood. The receptor was isolated from a woman under 30 in good health. The chain is built from TRBV19 and TRBJ1-4; D unclear. The CDR3 DNA reads TGTGCCAGTAGTATCGGCGGAATGCCGGAAAAACTGTTTTTT. This codes for CASSIGGMPEKLFF.